Presented here are 20 T cell receptor beta chains from one specimen sequenced in a study of cytomegalovirus exposure and HLA in healthy donors. Sequenced by immunoSEQ multiplex PCR; TCRdb stores in-frame clones only, minus some. The data contain tens of thousands of clones, roughly 94% of them singletons. The sequenced sample was PBMCs. These receptors were obtained from a man younger than 30 in good health and CMV-seronegative.

The chain links TRBV6-6 to TRBJ1-1; tentative D call: TRBD1 (6 bases). V lost 2 bases and J lost 0, with 10 bases in between. This CDR3 comprises 15 residues. In germline, CDR1 is MNHNY, CDR2 SVGAGI (reference sequence). CDR3 nucleotides: TGTGCCAGCAGTTACAGTCAGGGGTTGAACACTGAAGCTTTCTTT. It yields the protein CASSYSQGLNTEAFF.

The genes are TRBV27 and TRBJ2-1; weak D call: TRBD2 (5 bases). V lost 2 bases, J lost 1 base, and 9 bases lay in between. The CDR3 length is 15 residues. Germline assignment: CDR1 MNHEY and CDR2 SMNVEV (reference sequence). CDR3: CASSLKGESYNEQFF. The CDR3, as DNA: TGTGCCAGCAGTTTAAAGGGAGAGTCCTACAATGAGCAGTTCTTC.

The chain employs TRBV14 and TRBJ2-1; 9 positions agree with TRBD1. The CDR3 runs 15 residues. V trimming: 4 bases; J trimming: 2 bases; junction bases outside the gene matches: 3. Germline loops: CDR1 SGHDN, CDR2 FVKESK. Written as DNA, the CDR3 is TGTGCCAGCAGCCCGACAGGGGGTGCCTACAATGAGCAGTTCTTC. It codes for CASSPTGGAYNEQFF.

The gene calls are TRBV5-4 and TRBJ2-7; 9 bases agree with TRBD1. The CDR3 loop spans 15 amino acids. Germline V gives CDR1 SGHNT, CDR2 YYREEE (reference sequence). J lost 0 bases, V lost 4 bases, and 5 bases had no gene match. The CDR3 DNA is TGTGCCAGCAGCCCTGACAGGGGGAACTCCTACGAGCAGTACTTC. Its translation is CASSPDRGNSYEQYF.

The gene calls are TRBV18 and TRBJ2-1; 8 nucleotides line up with TRBD2. CDR3 length: 15 residues. Germline loops: CDR1 KGHSH, CDR2 LQKENI. V lost 1 base, J lost 10 bases, and 9 bases stayed unmatched. CDR3 amino acids: CASSPLGLGAPEQFF. The CDR3, as DNA: TGTGCCAGCTCACCACTGGGACTAGGGGCTCCCGAGCAGTTCTTC. Supplemented by reference TRBV18 and TRBJ2-1, the full variable domain reads NAGVMQNPRHLVRRRGQEARLRCSPMKGHSHVYWYRQLPEEGLKFMVYLQKENIIDESGMPKERFSAEFPKEGPSILRIQQVVRGDSAAYFCASSPLGLGAPEQFFGPGTRLTVL.

The rearrangement uses TRBV5-8 and TRBJ1-3; no clear D gene. CDR1 and CDR2 (germline): SGHTS, YDEGEE. V was trimmed by 4 bases and J by 0 bases, leaving 14 bases between them. The CDR3 covers 16 residues. DNA for the CDR3: TGTGCCAGCAGCCTTATAACACCGAACTCTGGAAACACCATATATTTT. Its translation is CASSLITPNSGNTIYF. Full variable domain (outside the CDR3, taken from reference TRBV5-8 and TRBJ1-3): EAGVTQSPTHLIKTRGQQATLRCSPISGHTSVYWYQQALGLGLQFLLWYDEGEERNRGNFPPRFSGRQFPNYSSELNVNALELEDSALYLCASSLITPNSGNTIYFGEGSWLTVV.

The rearrangement joins TRBV7-9 to TRBJ1-3, with a weak D call TRBD1 (5 bases). V shed 8 bases and J shed 1 base, with 9 bases lying between them. Germline V CDR1 and CDR2: SEHNR, FQNEAQ (reference sequence). This CDR3 is 13 amino acids long. The CDR3 protein is CASRGGSGNTIYF. The CDR3 DNA reads as TGTGCCAGCCGCGGGGGTTCTGGAAACACCATATATTTT.

The gene calls are TRBV10-1 and TRBJ1-1; D gene uncertain. The V end lost 4 bases, the J end lost 1 base, and 10 bases lay between the germline ends. CDR3 length: 14 residues. In germline, CDR1 is WNHNN, CDR2 SYGVQD (reference sequence). In nucleotides, the CDR3 is TGCGCCAGCAGTGTTGGGGAGGGGAACACTGAAGCTTTCTTT. Translating it yields CASSVGEGNTEAFF.

In DNA, the CDR3 is TGTGCCAGCAGCGGTAGCGGGAGCGAGACCCAGTACTTC. This sequence encodes CASSGSGSETQYF. V usage is TRBV9 and J usage is TRBJ2-5; TRBD2 aligns across 9 bases. Unmatched junction bases numbered 2, after V lost 3 bases and J lost 5 bases. The CDR3 covers 13 residues. Germline V gene data show CDR1 as SGDLS and CDR2 as YYNGEE.

The genes are TRBV7-9 and TRBJ1-2; 7 bases match TRBD1. CDR1 is SEHNR and CDR2 is FQNEAQ in the germline V gene (reference sequence). This CDR3 has 14 residues. Trimming took 5 bases from V and 8 from J; bases not matched to a gene: 11. CDR3: CASSGGQIAGGYTF. Written as DNA, the CDR3 is TGTGCCAGCAGCGGGGGACAGATTGCCGGAGGCTACACCTTC.

In its sample, this clone was seen once. This sequence joins TRBV5-4 and TRBJ2-1; 11 positions agree with TRBD2. V was pared by 4 bases and J by 4 bases, with 7 bases of the junction left unmatched. CDR3 length: 16 residues. Germline loops: CDR1 SGHNT, CDR2 YYREEE (reference sequence). The CDR3 nucleotides are TGTGCCAGCAGCCCAGGGACTAGCGGTTTTTACAATGAGCAGTTCTTC. Translated: CASSPGTSGFYNEQFF.

This chain connects TRBV7-6 to TRBJ2-7; possible D gene TRBD2, 6 bases. Germline V gives CDR1 SGHVS, CDR2 FNYEAQ. V dropped 3 bases and J dropped 3 bases, with 12 bases sitting between them. The CDR3 covers 14 residues. The CDR3 spells CASSLREGDYEQYF. The CDR3 DNA reads as TGTGCCAGCAGCTTGCGGGAAGGCGACTACGAGCAGTACTTC. The complete variable domain, with remaining parts taken from reference TRBV7-6 and TRBJ2-7, reads GAGVSQSPRYKVTKRGQDVALRCDPISGHVSLYWYRQALGQGPEFLTYFNYEAQQDKSGLPNDRFSAERPEGSISTLTIQRTEQRDSAMYRCASSLREGDYEQYFGPGTRLTVT.

This chain joins TRBV2 and TRBJ2-3; D call uncertain. This CDR3 region has 11 residues. The germline V gene encodes CDR1 SNHLY and CDR2 FYNNEI. The V end was cut by 5 bases, the J end by 4 bases, with 4 bases between. The CDR3: CASSLSDTQYF. The DNA of the CDR3 is TGTGCCAGCAGTCTTTCAGATACGCAGTATTTT.

This chain connects TRBV18 to TRBJ1-1; weak D call: TRBD1 (6 bases). CDR1 and CDR2 from the germline V gene are KGHSH and LQKENI. V lost 2 bases to trimming and J lost 0 bases, with 13 bases between them. The CDR3 covers 16 residues. CDR3: CASSPFSGALNTEAFF. As DNA, the CDR3 is TGTGCCAGCTCACCATTCTCAGGGGCCCTGAACACTGAAGCTTTCTTT. Using reference TRBV18 and TRBJ1-1 for the parts outside the CDR3, the full variable domain is NAGVMQNPRHLVRRRGQEARLRCSPMKGHSHVYWYRQLPEEGLKFMVYLQKENIIDESGMPKERFSAEFPKEGPSILRIQQVVRGDSAAYFCASSPFSGALNTEAFFGQGTRLTVV.

This chain connects TRBV14 to TRBJ2-7; TRBD2 aligns across 7 bases. The germline V gene encodes CDR1 SGHDN and CDR2 FVKESK. CDR3 length equals 19 residues. V dropped 4 bases and J dropped 0; count of bases not matched to a gene: 18. CDR3 nucleotide sequence: TGTGCCAGCAGCCGCGAAAGATTTACTGGACTAGACAACTCCTACGAGCAGTACTTC. Its protein product is CASSRERFTGLDNSYEQYF.

A single count supports this clone. The chain recombines TRBV28 with TRBJ2-3; D may be TRBD2 (5 bases). This CDR3 is 15 amino acids long. Trimming pared 6 bases from V and 3 bases from J, leaving 16 bases between. CDR1 is MDHEN and CDR2 is SYDVKM in the germline V gene. In nucleotides, the CDR3 is TGTGCCAGCAGCTACATATACGGAGGAACAGATACGCAGTATTTT. Its protein product is CASSYIYGGTDTQYF.

The chain couples TRBV28 to TRBJ2-7, with D maybe TRBD2 (5 bases). V was clipped by 5 bases and J by 5 bases, with 16 bases between them. The CDR3 runs to 14 residues. The germline CDR1 and CDR2 sequences are MDHEN and SYDVKM. The CDR3 spells CASSAVREGNEQYF. DNA for the CDR3: TGTGCCAGCAGTGCCGTCCGTGAGGGAAACGAGCAGTACTTC. Using reference TRBV28 and TRBJ2-7 for the parts outside the CDR3, the full variable domain is DVKVTQSSRYLVKRTGEKVFLECVQDMDHENMFWYRQDPGLGLRLIYFSYDVKMKEKGDIPEGYSVSREKKERFSLILESASTNQTSMYLCASSAVREGNEQYFGPGTRLTVT.

For the CDR3, the DNA is TGTGCCAGCAGCCAAGAAAGGGGCTCCGGGGAGCTGTTTTTT. Residues: CASSQERGSGELFF. The chain uses TRBV4-2 and TRBJ2-2; D might be TRBD1 (5 bases). From germline, CDR1 is LGHNA and CDR2 YNFKEQ. This CDR3 comprises 14 residues. Trimming pared 0 bases from V and 6 bases from J, leaving 8 bases between.

The chain joins TRBV19 to TRBJ1-4; D uncertain. Germline lookup yields CDR1 LNHDA and CDR2 SQIVND (reference sequence). This CDR3 region has 14 residues. Trimming cost V 6 bases and J 4 bases, with 12 bases left between them. The CDR3 loop is CASSQRNGNEKLFF. CDR3 DNA sequence: TGTGCCAGTAGCCAGAGGAACGGTAATGAAAAACTGTTTTTT.

J is TRBJ2-1 and V is TRBV28; D may be TRBD2 (5 bases). Germline V gene data show CDR1 as MDHEN and CDR2 as SYDVKM. The CDR3 length is 12 residues. V lost 6 bases to trimming and J lost 13 bases, with 16 bases between them. This CDR3 is CASSQRAAGQFF. CDR3 DNA: TGTGCCAGCAGCCAGAGGGCGGCTGGTCAGTTCTTC.